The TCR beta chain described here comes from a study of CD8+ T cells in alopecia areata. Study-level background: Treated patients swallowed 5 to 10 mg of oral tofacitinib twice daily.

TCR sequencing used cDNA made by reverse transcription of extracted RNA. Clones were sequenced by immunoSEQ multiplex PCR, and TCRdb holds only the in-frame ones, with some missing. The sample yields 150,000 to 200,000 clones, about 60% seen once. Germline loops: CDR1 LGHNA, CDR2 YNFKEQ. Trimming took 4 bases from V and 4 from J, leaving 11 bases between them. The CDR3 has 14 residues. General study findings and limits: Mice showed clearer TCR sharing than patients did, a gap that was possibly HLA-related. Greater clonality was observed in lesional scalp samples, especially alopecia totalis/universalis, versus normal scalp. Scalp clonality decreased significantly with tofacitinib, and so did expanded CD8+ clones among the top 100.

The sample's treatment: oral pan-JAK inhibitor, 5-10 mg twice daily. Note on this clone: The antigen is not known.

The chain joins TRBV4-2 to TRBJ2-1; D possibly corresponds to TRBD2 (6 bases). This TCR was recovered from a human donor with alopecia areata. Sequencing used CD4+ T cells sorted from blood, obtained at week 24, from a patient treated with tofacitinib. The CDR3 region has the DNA TGTGCCAGCAGCCGTGCGGGGAGGTACAATGAGCAGTTCTTC. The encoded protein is CASSRAGRYNEQFF.